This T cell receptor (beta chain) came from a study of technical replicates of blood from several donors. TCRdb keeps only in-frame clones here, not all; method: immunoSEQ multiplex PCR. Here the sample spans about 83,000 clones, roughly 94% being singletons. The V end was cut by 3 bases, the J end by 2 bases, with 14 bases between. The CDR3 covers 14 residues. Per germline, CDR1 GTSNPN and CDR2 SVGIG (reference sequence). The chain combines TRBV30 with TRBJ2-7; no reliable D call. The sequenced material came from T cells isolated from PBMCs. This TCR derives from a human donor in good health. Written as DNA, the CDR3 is TGTGCCTGGAGGGGTGGCGTCACAGCCTACGAGCAGTACTTC. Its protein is CAWRGGVTAYEQYF. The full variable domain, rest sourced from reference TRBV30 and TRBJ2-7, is SQTIHQWPATLVQPVGSPLSLECTVEGTSNPNLYWYRQAAGRGLQLLFYSVGIGQISSEVPQNLSASRPQDRQFILSSKKLLLSDSGFYLCAWRGGVTAYEQYFGPGTRLTVT.